These 15 T cell receptor beta chains originate from one sample sequenced in a study of cytomegalovirus exposure and HLA in healthy donors. Vbeta (60) and Jbeta (13) primers were used in the PCR. Profiling relied on immunoSEQ multiplex PCR, and the TCRdb table lists in-frame clones only, not all of them. The sample lists some 80,000 clones, more than 60% occurring once. The material sequenced was PBMCs. Receptors were obtained from a man in his forties or fifties in good health and CMV-seronegative.

V and J are TRBV4-1 and TRBJ1-2; D ambiguous. The germline V and J ends were trimmed by 1 base and 1 base, with 4 bases remaining between them. CDR3 length equals 13 residues. CDR1 is MGHRA, CDR2 YSYEKL, per germline. The CDR3 here is CASSQAFNYGYTF. The CDR3, as DNA: TGCGCCAGCAGCCAAGCTTTTAACTATGGCTACACCTTC.

A word on this clone: At one boundary the junction diverges from the germline segment, which might be a read error. Here the CDR3 reads CATSSMQGSDNEQFF. The CDR3 DNA sequence: TGTGCCACCAGCAGTATGCAGGGCTCCGACAATGAGCAGTTCTTC. The chain links TRBV15 to TRBJ2-1; weak D call: TRBD1 (5 bases). CDR3 length: 15 residues. Germline V gene lookup returns CDR1 LNHNV and CDR2 YYDKDF (reference sequence).

The rearrangement joins TRBV19 to TRBJ2-1; 8 bases align to TRBD2. Germline V gives CDR1 LNHDA, CDR2 SQIVND (reference sequence). CDR3 length: 14 amino acids. Trimming cost V 9 bases and J 9 bases; bases outside gene matches: 13. The CDR3 is CASRSGDLGGEQFF. The CDR3 DNA reads TGTGCCAGCCGTAGCGGGGACTTAGGAGGTGAGCAGTTCTTC.

The CDR3 spells CASSRDRRTDTQYF. The CDR3 region has the DNA TGTGCCAGCAGCCGGGACAGACGGACAGATACGCAGTATTTT. This rearrangement joins TRBV2 to TRBJ2-3, with 7 bases lining up with TRBD1. The V gene end was trimmed by 6 bases and the J gene end by 3 bases; junction bases not matched to a gene: 6. Germline V CDR1 and CDR2: SNHLY, FYNNEI. This CDR3 is built from 14 residues.

The chain combines TRBV18 with TRBJ2-5, with a possible D match to TRBD2 (6 bases). Germline loops: CDR1 KGHSH, CDR2 LQKENI. The ends were cut back, 1 base at V and 5 bases at J, with 14 bases in the middle. The CDR3 runs to 15 residues. CDR3 residues: CASSPRQRREETQYF. The CDR3 DNA sequence: TGTGCCAGCTCACCACGACAGAGGAGGGAGGAGACCCAGTACTTC. Full variable domain (remainder filled in from reference TRBV18 and TRBJ2-5): NAGVMQNPRHLVRRRGQEARLRCSPMKGHSHVYWYRQLPEEGLKFMVYLQKENIIDESGMPKERFSAEFPKEGPSILRIQQVVRGDSAAYFCASSPRQRREETQYFGPGTRLLVL.

The CDR3 reads CASSNGLAGVDEQFF. CDR3 bases: TGCGCCAGCAGCAACGGACTAGCGGGAGTAGACGAGCAGTTCTTC. This chain connects TRBV5-1 to TRBJ2-1; 13 nucleotides match TRBD2. Germline-derived CDR1 and CDR2 are SGHRS and YFSETQ. The CDR3 totals 15 residues. The junction had 8 bases not matched to a gene; V was cut back by 4 bases and J by 10 bases.

This clone turned up a few times. The CDR3 DNA reads as TGTGCCAGCAGTCCCAGTATTAGCGGAATCACAGATACGCAGTATTTT. Translated: CASSPSISGITDTQYF. This chain connects TRBV28 to TRBJ2-3, with D possibly matching TRBD2 (6 bases). The V end was cut by 5 bases, the J end by 2 bases, with 17 bases between. The CDR3 is made up of 16 amino acids. Per germline, CDR1 MDHEN and CDR2 SYDVKM.

The chain uses TRBV11-2 and TRBJ1-1; 10 positions agree with TRBD1. The length of the CDR3 is 13 residues. Germline loops: CDR1 SGHAT, CDR2 FQNNGV. Losses at the gene ends were 7 bases for V and 4 bases for J; bases not matched to a gene: 3. Here the CDR3 DNA reads TGTGCCAGCACCGGACAGGGGGGCACTGAAGCTTTCTTT. It yields the protein CASTGQGGTEAFF.

The chain uses TRBV7-9 and TRBJ1-2, with TRBD1 as a possible D gene (6 bases). V lost 4 bases and J 4 bases, leaving 19 bases between the germline ends. The CDR3 contains 16 residues. Germline V gene lookup returns CDR1 SEHNR and CDR2 FQNEAQ (reference sequence). CDR3 residues: CASSSGGQFRTYGYTF. CDR3 sequence (DNA): TGTGCCAGCAGCTCCGGGGGGCAGTTCCGGACCTATGGCTACACCTTC.

This clone was observed a handful of times. The rearrangement links TRBV6-5 to TRBJ2-4; D remains unclear. V lost 4 bases to trimming and J lost 0 bases, with 7 bases between them. This CDR3 spans 14 amino acids. Looked up from germline, CDR1 is MNHEY and CDR2 is SVGAGI. The CDR3 reads CASSSRLAKNIQYF. As DNA, the CDR3 is TGTGCCAGCAGTTCGCGGCTAGCCAAAAACATTCAGTACTTC.

The V and J genes are TRBV5-1 and TRBJ2-1; TRBD2 matches at 14 bases. The CDR3 has 16 amino acids. J lost 10 bases, V lost 0 bases, and 6 bases had no gene match. Germline lookup yields CDR1 SGHRS and CDR2 YFSETQ. The CDR3 nucleotides are TGCGCCAGCAGCTTGGCCGGGACTAGCGGGAGTTCAGAGCAGTTCTTC. It encodes CASSLAGTSGSSEQFF.

The chain carries TRBV28 and TRBJ2-4; the D gene is possibly TRBD1 (5 bases). The germline V and J ends were trimmed by 5 bases and 1 base, with 12 bases remaining between them. CDR3 length equals 15 residues. Germline CDR1 and CDR2: MDHEN and SYDVKM. The CDR3 DNA is TGTGCCAGCAGTCCAGACAGTCATGCCAAAAACATTCAGTACTTC. As protein: CASSPDSHAKNIQYF.

This sequence joins TRBV7-3 and TRBJ2-7; 8 bases agree with TRBD1. The V segment lost 2 bases and the J segment 3 bases; nucleotides outside the gene matches: 6. The CDR3 has 15 amino acids. Per the germline V gene, CDR1 is SGHTA and CDR2 is FQGTGA. This CDR3 is CASSLSTGEGYEQYF. The CDR3 nucleotides read TGTGCCAGCAGCTTATCGACAGGGGAAGGCTACGAGCAGTACTTC.

The chain employs TRBV5-1 and TRBJ2-2; D might be TRBD2 (6 bases). V lost 5 bases, J lost 0 bases, and 14 bases lay in between. This CDR3 is built from 16 residues. Germline V lookup: CDR1 SGHRS, CDR2 YFSETQ. The CDR3 DNA is TGCGCCAGCAGTAGTAGCGGTGGATCGAACACCGGGGAGCTGTTTTTT. Translated: CASSSSGGSNTGELFF.

This sequence joins TRBV6-5 and TRBJ2-1; D remains ambiguous. This CDR3 comprises 12 residues. Germline V gene lookup returns CDR1 MNHEY and CDR2 SVGAGI. Trimming left V 6 bases short and J 2 bases short, with 5 bases between. DNA of the CDR3: TGTGCCAGCAGGTCAACCTACAATGAGCAGTTCTTC. Residues: CASRSTYNEQFF.